The 6 T cell receptor beta chains below all came from one sample that was sequenced in a study of blood T cell repertoires in COVID-19. Libraries were prepared by immunoSEQ multiplex PCR; TCRdb keeps only in-frame clonotypes and omits some of them. The table includes about 33,000 clones, 85% to 90% detected once. The sequenced sample was peripheral blood. These receptors were obtained from a man in his 70s with acute or convalescent COVID-19.

J is TRBJ1-6 and V is TRBV5-8; no clear D gene. The CDR3 has 15 amino acids. Trimming took 4 bases from V and 7 from J, leaving 15 bases between them. The germline gives CDR1 SGHTS, CDR2 YDEGEE. For the CDR3, the DNA is TGTGCCAGCAGCCGTCTGAGGGCGGGGAATTCACCCCTCCACTTT. Amino acid sequence: CASSRLRAGNSPLHF.

In this sample, this clone turned up once. This chain's CDR3 is CASSSGTGGVTTEAFF. The CDR3 DNA reads TGCGCCAGCAGCTCCGGGACAGGTGGGGTGACCACTGAAGCTTTCTTT. The genes are TRBV5-1 and TRBJ1-1; the match to TRBD1 covers 8 bases. The CDR3 has 16 residues. Per the germline V gene, CDR1 is SGHRS and CDR2 is YFSETQ. With 3 bases clipped from V and 4 bases from J, the junction kept 11 bases outside the gene matches. Filled out from reference TRBV5-1 and TRBJ1-1, the complete variable domain reads KAGVTQTPRYLIKTRGQQVTLSCSPISGHRSVSWYQQTPGQGLQFLFEYFSETQRNKGNFPGRFSGRQFSNSRSEMNVSTLELGDSALYLCASSSGTGGVTTEAFFGQGTRLTVV.

The rearrangement links TRBV10-3 to TRBJ2-2; D remains ambiguous. The ends were cut back, 6 bases at V and 8 bases at J, with 10 bases in the middle. The CDR3 has 12 amino acids. Germline V gives CDR1 ENHRY, CDR2 SYGVKD. The CDR3 sequence: CAIRRNLGELFF. The CDR3 nucleotides read TGTGCCATCAGGCGGAACCTGGGGGAGCTGTTTTTT.

The chain carries TRBV30 and TRBJ1-1; a possible D gene is TRBD1 (6 bases). Germline V gene sequence: CDR1 GTSNPN, CDR2 SVGIG (reference sequence). V was pared by 1 base and J by 5 bases, with 11 bases between. The CDR3 has 13 residues. CDR3 nucleotide sequence: TGTGCCTGGAGTGGACAGGTGGGGACTGAAGCTTTCTTT. Its protein is CAWSGQVGTEAFF.

This rearrangement joins TRBV5-1 to TRBJ2-5; weak D call: TRBD1 (5 bases). Germline assignment: CDR1 SGHRS and CDR2 YFSETQ. Trimming took off 0 bases at V and 1 base at J, with 10 bases between the two ends. The CDR3 is made up of 15 amino acids. The CDR3: CASSLATTVQETQYF. The CDR3, as DNA: TGCGCCAGCAGCTTGGCCACGACAGTCCAAGAGACCCAGTACTTC.

This chain connects TRBV4-1 to TRBJ1-2, with a weak D call TRBD1 (5 bases). The CDR3 is 17 residues long. The germline V gene has CDR1 MGHRA and CDR2 YSYEKL. V was clipped by 3 bases and J by 0 bases, with 17 bases between them. CDR3 nucleotides: TGCGCCAGCAGCCAGATAGACATGGGGCTAGCTAACTATGGCTACACCTTC. This gives the protein CASSQIDMGLANYGYTF.